The rows below give T cell receptor beta chains drawn from one sample of a study of blood T cell repertoires in COVID-19. TCRdb keeps only in-frame clones here, not all; method: immunoSEQ multiplex PCR. The sample includes 150,000 or so clones, approximately 83% of them seen just once. Specimen: peripheral blood. The source of these receptors is a woman aged 55 to 70 with COVID-19, enrolled during active disease. Both conserved end residues are part of each CDR3. D genes are given only for firm matches. The size of a clone is reported for some rows only, either as once, few or many, or as a class for expanded clones.

abundance: .; v_gene: TRBV5-6; j_gene: TRBJ1-1; d_gene: .; CDR3nt: TGTGCCAGCAGCCTGGGGGGATCAGGGGTCTCTGAAGCTTTCTTT; CDR3aa: CASSLGGSGVSEAFF
abundance: .; v_gene: TRBV3-1/TRBV3-2; j_gene: TRBJ1-3; d_gene: TRBD1; CDR3nt: TGTGCCAGCAGCCAAGAAGGCCCGACAGGGAGTTATTCTGGAAACACCATATATTTT; CDR3aa: CASSQEGPTGSYSGNTIYF
abundance: .; v_gene: TRBV2; j_gene: TRBJ1-2; d_gene: .; CDR3nt: TGTGCCAGCAGATCAGGGCTTAACTATGGCTACACCTTC; CDR3aa: CASRSGLNYGYTF
abundance: .; v_gene: TRBV3-1/TRBV3-2; j_gene: TRBJ1-4; d_gene: .; CDR3nt: TGTGCCAGCAGCCGACCTGGGGCCAATGAAAAACTGTTTTTT; CDR3aa: CASSRPGANEKLFF
abundance: .; v_gene: TRBV5-1; j_gene: TRBJ2-3; d_gene: TRBD1; CDR3nt: TGCGCCAGCAGCCGGTCAGGGACAGGGACCATCGATACGCAGTATTTT; CDR3aa: CASSRSGTGTIDTQYF
abundance: .; v_gene: TRBV24-1; j_gene: TRBJ2-3; d_gene: .; CDR3nt: TGTGCCACCAGGCCTGACGGGGCAGATACGCAGTATTTT; CDR3aa: CATRPDGADTQYF
abundance: once; v_gene: TRBV18; j_gene: TRBJ1-5; d_gene: .; CDR3nt: TGTGCCAGCTCACCTGGGGGCTCGGGTATTAGTCAGCCCCAGCATTTT; CDR3aa: CASSPGGSGISQPQHF
abundance: .; v_gene: TRBV5-1; j_gene: TRBJ2-1; d_gene: .; CDR3nt: TGCGCCAGCAGCTTGGGAGGGAGTGAGCAGTTCTTC; CDR3aa: CASSLGGSEQFF
abundance: .; v_gene: TRBV9; j_gene: TRBJ2-3; d_gene: .; CDR3nt: TGTGCCAGCAGCGAACCTCAGGGGCTAGACACAGATACGCAGTATTTT; CDR3aa: CASSEPQGLDTDTQYF
abundance: .; v_gene: TRBV3-1/TRBV3-2; j_gene: TRBJ1-3; d_gene: .; CDR3nt: TGTGCCAGCAGCCAAGTCGCCAGGGCTGGAAACACCATATATTTT; CDR3aa: CASSQVARAGNTIYF
abundance: .; v_gene: TRBV6-2/TRBV6-3; j_gene: TRBJ2-3; d_gene: .; CDR3nt: TGTGCCAGCAGCCCCGCGGGGCGGTTCACAGATACGCAGTATTTT; CDR3aa: CASSPAGRFTDTQYF
abundance: .; v_gene: TRBV19; j_gene: TRBJ1-2; d_gene: TRBD1; CDR3nt: TGTGCCAGCGGGACAGACAACAACTATGGCTACACCTTC; CDR3aa: CASGTDNNYGYTF
abundance: few; v_gene: TRBV30; j_gene: TRBJ1-5; d_gene: .; CDR3nt: TGTGCCTGGAGTACGGCGGGCGGCAATCAGCCCCAGCATTTT; CDR3aa: CAWSTAGGNQPQHF
abundance: .; v_gene: TRBV14; j_gene: TRBJ2-1; d_gene: TRBD2; CDR3nt: TGTGCCAGCAGCCTGGGACTAGCGGGTTACAATGAGCAGTTCTTC; CDR3aa: CASSLGLAGYNEQFF
abundance: .; v_gene: TRBV6-6; j_gene: TRBJ2-1; d_gene: TRBD2; CDR3nt: TGTGCCAGCAGAGTGACTAGCGTCGGCATTGAGCAGTTCTTC; CDR3aa: CASRVTSVGIEQFF
abundance: .; v_gene: TRBV5-4; j_gene: TRBJ2-2; d_gene: TRBD2; CDR3nt: TGTGCCAGCAGCTGGGAGGGTACCGGGGAGCTGTTTTTT; CDR3aa: CASSWEGTGELFF
abundance: .; v_gene: TRBV7-9; j_gene: TRBJ1-1; d_gene: .; CDR3nt: TGTGCCAGCAGCTTGCCCCCCGGACAGCCGAACACTGAAGCTTTCTTT; CDR3aa: CASSLPPGQPNTEAFF
abundance: .; v_gene: TRBV15; j_gene: TRBJ1-1; d_gene: TRBD1; CDR3nt: TGTGCCACCAGCAGAGGGGACAGAGGGCAGAGGAACACTGAAGCTTTCTTT; CDR3aa: CATSRGDRGQRNTEAFF
abundance: .; v_gene: TRBV25-1; j_gene: TRBJ2-7; d_gene: .; CDR3nt: TGTGCCAGCAGTGAACGCTCTAGTTCCCACGAGCAGTACTTC; CDR3aa: CASSERSSSHEQYF
abundance: .; v_gene: TRBV11-3; j_gene: TRBJ2-2; d_gene: TRBD1; CDR3nt: TGTGCCAGCAGACTCGGGACAGGCGGCACCGGGGAGCTGTTTTTT; CDR3aa: CASRLGTGGTGELFF
abundance: .; v_gene: TRBV6-5; j_gene: TRBJ1-5; d_gene: .; CDR3nt: TGTGCCAGCAGTTACTCGAGGAGGGATGGTCAGCCCCAGCATTTT; CDR3aa: CASSYSRRDGQPQHF
abundance: .; v_gene: TRBV6-5; j_gene: TRBJ2-7; d_gene: TRBD1; CDR3nt: TGTGCCAGCATCTCAGTTGGGACAGGGACCTACGAGCAGTACTTC; CDR3aa: CASISVGTGTYEQYF
abundance: .; v_gene: TRBV6-5; j_gene: TRBJ2-5; d_gene: TRBD1; CDR3nt: TGTGCCAGCAGGACAGGGGGCACCCAAGAGACCCAGTACTTC; CDR3aa: CASRTGGTQETQYF
abundance: .; v_gene: TRBV7-2; j_gene: TRBJ1-1; d_gene: TRBD1; CDR3nt: TGTGCCAGCAGCTTACACCAGGGGGCCACTGAAGCTTTCTTT; CDR3aa: CASSLHQGATEAFF
abundance: once; v_gene: TRBV19; j_gene: TRBJ1-4; d_gene: .; CDR3nt: TGTGCCAGTAGTACCTTTTCGGGGTGGACTGGTGAAAAACTGTTTTTT; CDR3aa: CASSTFSGWTGEKLFF
abundance: .; v_gene: TRBV11-2; j_gene: TRBJ1-1; d_gene: TRBD1; CDR3nt: TGTGCCAGCAGCTTAGAGGGACAGGGGCAGAACACTGAAGCTTTCTTT; CDR3aa: CASSLEGQGQNTEAFF
abundance: few; v_gene: TRBV18; j_gene: TRBJ1-2; d_gene: .; CDR3nt: TGTGCCAGCTCACAGATACAGGGAAGTGAGCCTAGCTATGGCTACACCTTC; CDR3aa: CASSQIQGSEPSYGYTF
abundance: few; v_gene: TRBV5-1; j_gene: TRBJ1-5; d_gene: .; CDR3nt: TGCGCCAGCAGTTTCAATAGCAATCAGCCCCAGCATTTT; CDR3aa: CASSFNSNQPQHF
abundance: few; v_gene: TRBV11-2; j_gene: TRBJ1-1; d_gene: .; CDR3nt: TGTGCCAGCAGCTTAATCAGGGGTCCTGAAGCTTTCTTT; CDR3aa: CASSLIRGPEAFF
abundance: .; v_gene: TRBV19; j_gene: TRBJ2-5; d_gene: TRBD2; CDR3nt: TGTGCCAGTGGGACTAGCGGGAGTTCCTTGGAGACCCAGTACTTC; CDR3aa: CASGTSGSSLETQYF
abundance: .; v_gene: TRBV6-5; j_gene: TRBJ1-2; d_gene: .; CDR3nt: TGTGCCAGCAGTTACTCCCGGATTGAGGCTGGCTACACCTTC; CDR3aa: CASSYSRIEAGYTF
abundance: .; v_gene: TRBV29-1; j_gene: TRBJ1-3; d_gene: .; CDR3nt: TGCAGCGCTGGACTATCCTCTGGAAACACCATATATTTT; CDR3aa: CSAGLSSGNTIYF
abundance: .; v_gene: TRBV6-5; j_gene: TRBJ1-2; d_gene: TRBD1; CDR3nt: TGTGCCAGCAGTTCGCGATCAGGGGGCGTCGGCTACACCTTC; CDR3aa: CASSSRSGGVGYTF
abundance: once; v_gene: TRBV5-8; j_gene: TRBJ2-7; d_gene: .; CDR3nt: TGTGCCAGCAGCCTTGGATGGGGGCAGGCCTACGAGCAGTACTTC; CDR3aa: CASSLGWGQAYEQYF
abundance: few; v_gene: TRBV5-6; j_gene: TRBJ2-2; d_gene: TRBD1; CDR3nt: TGTGCCAGCAGCTGGACAGGGAAATCCGGGGAGCTGTTTTTT; CDR3aa: CASSWTGKSGELFF
abundance: .; v_gene: TRBV11-2; j_gene: TRBJ1-1; d_gene: TRBD1; CDR3nt: TGTGCCAGCAGCTCCCCGAGGGACAGGGGCCTTGCTTTCTTT; CDR3aa: CASSSPRDRGLAFF
abundance: .; v_gene: TRBV5-6; j_gene: TRBJ1-2; d_gene: TRBD1; CDR3nt: TGTGCCAGCAGCCGGGGACAGCCTAACTATGGCTACACCTTC; CDR3aa: CASSRGQPNYGYTF
abundance: .; v_gene: TRBV6-5; j_gene: TRBJ1-6; d_gene: TRBD1; CDR3nt: TGTGCCATTCGCGACAGGGGAAATTCACCCCTCCACTTT; CDR3aa: CAIRDRGNSPLHF
abundance: .; v_gene: TRBV30; j_gene: TRBJ1-5; d_gene: TRBD1; CDR3nt: TGTGCCTGGAGTGTACGACAGGGGGGGAGCTTCACTCAGCCCCAGCATTTT; CDR3aa: CAWSVRQGGSFTQPQHF
abundance: .; v_gene: TRBV7-3; j_gene: TRBJ1-1; d_gene: .; CDR3nt: TGTGCCAGCAGCTTAGGGGGCACGTACACTGAAGCTTTCTTT; CDR3aa: CASSLGGTYTEAFF
abundance: .; v_gene: TRBV6-5; j_gene: TRBJ1-2; d_gene: .; CDR3nt: TGTGCCAGCAGTTACTCGAGCAGGGAAACAGGTGGCTACACCTTC; CDR3aa: CASSYSSRETGGYTF
abundance: .; v_gene: TRBV3-1/TRBV3-2; j_gene: TRBJ2-1; d_gene: .; CDR3nt: TGTGCCAGCAGGCACCTCGTCGGGAATGAGCAGTTCTTC; CDR3aa: CASRHLVGNEQFF
abundance: .; v_gene: TRBV4-1; j_gene: TRBJ1-6; d_gene: .; CDR3nt: TGCGCCAGCAGCCAAGATCCAGTCCGTGCCTCTAATTCACCCCTCCACTTT; CDR3aa: CASSQDPVRASNSPLHF
abundance: .; v_gene: TRBV29-1; j_gene: TRBJ2-3; d_gene: TRBD2; CDR3nt: TGCAGCGTTGAAGATCGGCGGGGGGGCCTCGATACGCAGTATTTT; CDR3aa: CSVEDRRGGLDTQYF
abundance: .; v_gene: TRBV7-8; j_gene: TRBJ1-4; d_gene: TRBD1; CDR3nt: TGTGCCAGCAGCTTAGCACAGGGGGCGGCAAAACTGTTTTTT; CDR3aa: CASSLAQGAAKLFF
abundance: once; v_gene: TRBV19; j_gene: TRBJ2-3; d_gene: TRBD2; CDR3nt: TGTGCCAGTAGCCTAGCGGGAGAAGGGACAGATACGCAGTATTTT; CDR3aa: CASSLAGEGTDTQYF
abundance: .; v_gene: TRBV29-1; j_gene: TRBJ2-7; d_gene: TRBD2; CDR3nt: TGCAGCGCCACTCGACTAGCGGGGTTAACCTACGAGCAGTACTTC; CDR3aa: CSATRLAGLTYEQYF
abundance: .; v_gene: TRBV6-6; j_gene: TRBJ2-7; d_gene: TRBD2; CDR3nt: TGTGCCAGCAGTTTGCTTCCGGGAGGATCCTACGAGCAGTACTTC; CDR3aa: CASSLLPGGSYEQYF
abundance: .; v_gene: TRBV29-1; j_gene: TRBJ2-2; d_gene: .; CDR3nt: TGCAGCGTGGCGAGGGCCGGGGAGCTGTTTTTT; CDR3aa: CSVARAGELFF
abundance: .; v_gene: TRBV11-3; j_gene: TRBJ2-1; d_gene: TRBD1; CDR3nt: TGTGCCAGCAGCCCTTCCAGGGGGCTTGGGGAGCAGTTCTTC; CDR3aa: CASSPSRGLGEQFF
abundance: .; v_gene: TRBV11-2; j_gene: TRBJ1-2; d_gene: .; CDR3nt: TGTGCCAGCAGCTTAGATCGGGGGGCGCATGGCTACACCTTC; CDR3aa: CASSLDRGAHGYTF
abundance: few; v_gene: TRBV19; j_gene: TRBJ1-5; d_gene: .; CDR3nt: TGTGCCAGTAGTATGGACGGTCAGGGGCCCCAGCATTTT; CDR3aa: CASSMDGQGPQHF
abundance: .; v_gene: TRBV7-8; j_gene: TRBJ1-3; d_gene: .; CDR3nt: TGTGCCAGCAGCTTGGGGGCCTCTGGAAACACCATATATTTT; CDR3aa: CASSLGASGNTIYF
abundance: .; v_gene: TRBV20-1; j_gene: TRBJ1-6; d_gene: .; CDR3nt: TGCAGTGCTAGTGGGAGAATACTTCCTTATTCACCCCTCCACTTT; CDR3aa: CSASGRILPYSPLHF
abundance: .; v_gene: TRBV5-1; j_gene: TRBJ1-5; d_gene: .; CDR3nt: TGCGCCAGCAGCTTGGCGGCAGGGATGGGTCAGCCCCAGCATTTT; CDR3aa: CASSLAAGMGQPQHF
abundance: .; v_gene: TRBV18; j_gene: TRBJ2-7; d_gene: TRBD1; CDR3nt: TGTGCCAGCTCACTCAGTTCAGGGGGCCAGGAGCAGTACTTC; CDR3aa: CASSLSSGGQEQYF
abundance: .; v_gene: TRBV19; j_gene: TRBJ2-3; d_gene: .; CDR3nt: TGTGCCAGTAGTATGGGTCCCCTGGAGGTGGGGAGCACAGATACGCAGTATTTT; CDR3aa: CASSMGPLEVGSTDTQYF
abundance: .; v_gene: TRBV9; j_gene: TRBJ2-5; d_gene: TRBD2; CDR3nt: TGTGCCAGCAGCGTAGGACTAGCGGGAGGAGGTGGAGAGACCCAGTACTTC; CDR3aa: CASSVGLAGGGGETQYF
abundance: once; v_gene: TRBV25-1; j_gene: TRBJ1-4; d_gene: .; CDR3nt: TGTGCCAGCAGGCGGCTTAATGAAAAACTGTTTTTT; CDR3aa: CASRRLNEKLFF
abundance: .; v_gene: TRBV7-8; j_gene: TRBJ2-1; d_gene: TRBD2; CDR3nt: TGTGCCAGCAGCTCCGGGGGGAGAGGGTACAATGAGCAGTTCTTC; CDR3aa: CASSSGGRGYNEQFF